This paragraph covers one T cell receptor (beta chain) sequence. The source of the sample is a study of blood T cell repertoires in COVID-19. V was cut by 7 bases and J by 6 bases, with 13 bases left in between. Per germline, CDR1 MNHEY and CDR2 SMNVEV (reference sequence). This CDR3 comprises 12 residues. Under the authors' procedure: Amplification from reference gene primers served as the basis for estimated nucleated cell counts. Clones were read by immunoSEQ multiplex PCR, and TCRdb kept only the in-frame ones, dropping some. V, J and clone size reflect that table, while D and trimming were determined from the DNA. In the table there are 300,000 or so clones, roughly 90% of which are singletons.

This TCR was sampled from a man between 18 and 35 years old who had recovered from COVID-19. The V and J genes are TRBV27 and TRBJ2-7; unclear D gene. The sequencing input was peripheral blood. DNA for the CDR3: TGTGCCAGCACCTCCCCCGTCCTCGAGCAGTACTTC. The encoded protein is CASTSPVLEQYF.